These 11 T cell receptor beta chains were sequenced from one sample in a study of blood T cell repertoires in COVID-19 (dated by TCRdb to 2020 to 2021). Library construction relied on the immunoSEQ multiplex PCR assay. TCRdb re-hosts the immuneACCESS table, in-frame sequences only. Its copies lack some clones; in the studies checked, an unresolved V gene accounts for under half of them, and the cause for the rest is not known. This sample holds under 450,000 clones; approximately 89% were observed only once. The ten top clones hold roughly 1.4% of the sample. The sample comprised PBMCs or T cells enriched from blood (not recorded which). The receptors come from a man aged 25-45 years who had recovered from COVID-19.

The chain uses TRBV12-3 or TRBV12-4 and TRBJ2-6; D remains ambiguous. This CDR3 comprises 13 residues. Trimming cost V 8 bases and J 0 bases, with 5 bases left between them. CDR3: CASVHSGANVLTF. Written as DNA, the CDR3 is TGTGCCAGCGTTCACTCTGGGGCCAACGTCCTGACTTTC.

This clone was counted once. The chain has TRBV19 and TRBJ1-6, with 7 bases identical to TRBD1. Germline V CDR1 and CDR2: LNHDA, SQIVND (reference sequence). Trimming cost V 8 bases and J 8 bases; bases outside gene matches: 9. The CDR3 spans 14 residues. The CDR3 spells CASGRGQGDSPLHF. The CDR3 nucleotides read TGTGCCAGTGGAAGAGGGCAGGGGGATTCACCCCTCCACTTT.

This CDR3 reads CSVGDRGTPLHF. The CDR3 bases are TGCAGCGTGGGCGACAGGGGTACGCCCCTCCACTTT. The genes are TRBV29-1 and TRBJ1-6; 8 bases map to TRBD1. The CDR3 is 12 residues long. The germline gives CDR1 SQVTM, CDR2 ANQGSEA. The V and J ends lost 6 bases and 13 bases, in that order; junction bases with no gene match: 8.

The chain joins TRBV5-4 to TRBJ2-3; 7 bases fit TRBD2. Germline V gives CDR1 SGHNT, CDR2 YYREEE (reference sequence). Unmatched junction bases numbered 4, after V lost 2 bases and J lost 1 base. CDR3 length: 15 residues. The DNA for the CDR3 is TGTGCCAGCAGCTTCCCTAGCGGCGGCACAGATACGCAGTATTTT. This sequence encodes CASSFPSGGTDTQYF. Combining the CDR3 with reference TRBV5-4 and TRBJ2-3 gives the whole variable domain ETGVTQSPTHLIKTRGQQVTLRCSSQSGHNTVSWYQQALGQGPQFIFQYYREEENGRGNFPPRFSGLQFPNYSSELNVNALELDDSALYLCASSFPSGGTDTQYFGPGTRLTVL.

The gene calls are TRBV25-1 and TRBJ1-1; possibly TRBD1 for D (6 bases). Germline CDR1 and CDR2: MGHDK and SYGVNS. V lost 6 bases and J lost 2, with 16 bases in between. The CDR3 covers 15 residues. As DNA, the CDR3 is TGTGCCAGCAGGACCAATACAGGGTTAAACACTGAAGCTTTCTTT. Translation: CASRTNTGLNTEAFF.

This rearrangement joins TRBV10-2 to TRBJ1-2, with D tentatively TRBD1 (5 bases). This CDR3 has 12 amino acids. The germline gives CDR1 WSHSY, CDR2 SAAADI. V dropped 3 bases and J dropped 7 bases, with 9 bases sitting between them. CDR3 in amino acids: CASSDRVGGYTF. CDR3 nucleotide sequence: TGCGCCAGCAGTGACAGGGTTGGTGGCTACACCTTC.

The chain combines TRBV30 with TRBJ2-7, with a possible D match to TRBD2 (5 bases). V shed 0 bases and J shed 2 bases, with 14 bases lying between them. Germline assignment: CDR1 GTSNPN and CDR2 SVGIG (reference sequence). The CDR3 is 15 amino acids. The CDR3 region has the DNA TGTGCCTGGAGTGTACAAGCCAGGCGGGCCTACGAGCAGTACTTC. As protein: CAWSVQARRAYEQYF.

The V gene is TRBV19, the J gene TRBJ1-2; TRBD1 aligns across 9 bases. From germline, CDR1 is LNHDA and CDR2 SQIVND (reference sequence). The CDR3 runs 17 residues. Losses at the gene ends were 1 base for V and 2 bases for J; bases not matched to a gene: 8. DNA for the CDR3: TGTGCCAGTAGTATAGGGGGGACAGGGCCCTACAACTATGGCTACACCTTC. Amino acids: CASSIGGTGPYNYGYTF.

The chain combines TRBV5-5 with TRBJ2-4, with 7 positions matching TRBD2. The CDR3 runs to 15 residues. V was clipped by 0 bases and J by 3 bases; unmatched bases: 3. Germline loops: CDR1 SGHKS, CDR2 YYEKEE (reference sequence). CDR3 sequence: CASSLDWDYKNIQYF. CDR3 DNA sequence: TGTGCCAGCAGCTTGGATTGGGACTACAAAAACATTCAGTACTTC.

The chain couples TRBV5-4 to TRBJ2-7; D might be TRBD1 (5 bases). Germline values: CDR1 SGHNT, CDR2 YYREEE (reference sequence). Trimming took off 6 bases at V and 1 base at J, with 14 bases between the two ends. This CDR3 spans 14 amino acids. The DNA of the CDR3 is TGTGCCAGCACCCCTGCTGGGGCTTCCTACGAGCAGTACTTC. It codes for CASTPAGASYEQYF.

The chain is built from TRBV5-5 and TRBJ2-7; 8 nucleotides match TRBD2. The V and J ends lost 4 bases and 2 bases, in that order; junction bases with no gene match: 5. There are 14 residues in the CDR3. In germline, CDR1 is SGHKS, CDR2 YYEKEE (reference sequence). CDR3 in amino acids: CASSDQRGTYEQYF. CDR3 in DNA: TGTGCCAGCAGCGACCAGCGGGGGACCTACGAGCAGTACTTC.